One sample yielded the 29 T cell receptor beta chains listed below, sequenced in a study of blood T cell repertoires in COVID-19. This table comes from immunoSEQ multiplex PCR, and its TCRdb copy is limited to in-frame clones, with some not included. This table holds around 60,000 clones, approximately 84% found once. The sequencing input was peripheral blood. These TCRs come from a man aged 60 to 75 with COVID-19, enrolled during active disease.

This chain links TRBV6-4 with TRBJ2-1; 7 positions match TRBD2. Per the germline V gene, CDR1 is MRHNA and CDR2 is SNTAGT. J gave up 6 bases and V 0 bases, and 8 bases lay outside the gene matches. This CDR3 region has 16 residues. The CDR3 DNA follows: TGTGCCAGCAGTGACTCATGGTCTAGCGGAACCAATGAGCAGTTCTTC. Its translation is CASSDSWSSGTNEQFF.

The CDR3 nucleotides are TGTGCCAGCAGTCCAGCCGGGAGCTACACAGATACGCAGTATTTT. Encoded protein: CASSPAGSYTDTQYF. The chain couples TRBV28 to TRBJ2-3, with a possible D match to TRBD2 (6 bases). Germline V lookup: CDR1 MDHEN, CDR2 SYDVKM. This CDR3 spans 15 amino acids. Trimming stripped 5 bases from V and 2 bases from J, with 14 bases between.

The chain combines TRBV2 with TRBJ2-3, with 8 bases matching TRBD1. This CDR3 is built from 15 residues. CDR1 and CDR2 (germline): SNHLY, FYNNEI. V lost 6 bases and J lost 2; bases outside the gene matches: 7. The CDR3 region is CASRAGQGPTDTQYF. The CDR3 nucleotides are TGTGCCAGCAGAGCCGGACAGGGTCCCACAGATACGCAGTATTTT.

The chain has TRBV7-3 and TRBJ2-3; unclear D gene. This CDR3 has 14 amino acids. The ends were cut back, 5 bases at V and 2 bases at J, with 11 bases in the middle. Germline V gene data show CDR1 as SGHTA and CDR2 as FQGTGA. In DNA form, the CDR3 reads TGTGCCAGCAGCCCACAGTTCCACACAGATACGCAGTATTTT. Amino acids: CASSPQFHTDTQYF.

The V gene is TRBV7-9, the J gene TRBJ1-1, with TRBD1 matching 8 bases. The germline CDR1 and CDR2 sequences are SEHNR and FQNEAQ (reference sequence). Trimming took 5 bases from V and 4 from J; bases not matched to a gene: 6. This CDR3 is built from 14 residues. The DNA of the CDR3 is TGTGCCAGCAGCCTCCGGGACAGGCTCACTGAAGCTTTCTTT. Its protein is CASSLRDRLTEAFF.

V gene TRBV7-7 combines with J gene TRBJ2-2; D may be TRBD2 (6 bases). Trimming took 4 bases from V and 3 from J, leaving 18 bases between them. The CDR3 runs to 17 residues. CDR1 is SSHAT and CDR2 is FNYEAQ in the germline V gene (reference sequence). The CDR3 coding sequence is TGTGCCAGCAGCTCACGGGGTACTCCGGGAGACACCGGGGAGCTGTTTTTT. Amino acid sequence: CASSSRGTPGDTGELFF.

The chain joins TRBV5-1 to TRBJ1-4; a possible D gene is TRBD1 (6 bases). From germline, CDR1 is SGHRS and CDR2 YFSETQ. V shed 5 bases and J shed 3 bases, with 14 bases lying between them. This CDR3 contains 15 residues. The CDR3 sequence is CASRQGGHPNEKLFF. CDR3 sequence (DNA): TGCGCCAGCAGACAAGGGGGTCACCCTAATGAAAAACTGTTTTTT.

Here the CDR3 DNA reads TGTGCCAGCAGCTTCCCAGGCACGTGGGATGGCTACACCTTC. It yields the protein CASSFPGTWDGYTF. The chain combines TRBV5-4 with TRBJ1-2; D not certain. The ends were cut back, 2 bases at V and 6 bases at J, with 14 bases in the middle. The CDR3 is made up of 14 amino acids. Germline CDR1 SGHNT, CDR2 YYREEE (reference sequence).

The chain joins TRBV18 to TRBJ1-2, with a weak D call TRBD1 (5 bases). Germline V gives CDR1 KGHSH, CDR2 LQKENI. This CDR3 spans 14 amino acids. V was shortened by 1 base and J by 5 bases, with 11 bases between the two germline ends. CDR3 in DNA: TGTGCCAGCTCACCACAAGGGGAAAGTTATGGCTACACCTTC. Protein: CASSPQGESYGYTF.

This chain connects TRBV7-9 to TRBJ1-1, with 7 bases aligning to TRBD1. Germline CDR1 and CDR2: SEHNR and FQNEAQ (reference sequence). This CDR3 has 16 amino acids. Losses at the gene ends were 5 bases for V and 0 bases for J; bases not matched to a gene: 9. CDR3 bases: TGTGCCAGCAGCGGTCGGACAGGCAACATGAACACTGAAGCTTTCTTT. Translated: CASSGRTGNMNTEAFF.

The gene calls are TRBV29-1 and TRBJ2-5; a possible D gene is TRBD2 (6 bases). The V gene's germline CDR1 is SQVTM and CDR2 ANQGSEA. Trimming removed 7 bases at V and 1 base at J, with 13 bases between. The length of the CDR3 is 13 residues. The CDR3 DNA follows: TGCAGCGGGAAAGCGGGCCCCCAAGAGACCCAGTACTTC. As protein: CSGKAGPQETQYF.

CDR3 sequence (DNA): TGTGCCAGCACTCCTTTCCAGGAGGGCACTGAAGCTTTCTTT. This codes for CASTPFQEGTEAFF. J is TRBJ1-1 and V is TRBV2, with no clear D. The germline V gene has CDR1 SNHLY and CDR2 FYNNEI. This CDR3 is built from 14 residues. Trimming removed 7 bases from V and 4 bases from J, with 16 bases in between.

This clone appeared a few times. The chain employs TRBV6-5 and TRBJ1-2; TRBD1 matches at 8 bases. CDR1 MNHEY and CDR2 SVGAGI come from the germline V gene. The CDR3 is made up of 13 amino acids. The V gene end was trimmed by 5 bases and the J gene end by 2 bases; junction bases not matched to a gene: 1. CDR3 sequence reads: CASSRTGNYGYTF. The CDR3 DNA reads as TGTGCCAGCAGTCGGACAGGGAACTATGGCTACACCTTC.

The chain joins TRBV27 to TRBJ2-2, with D maybe TRBD1 (5 bases). Germline-derived CDR1 and CDR2 are MNHEY and SMNVEV (reference sequence). The CDR3 loop spans 15 amino acids. The V gene lost 6 bases and the J gene lost 5 bases, with 16 bases spanning the gap. The CDR3, as DNA: TGTGCCAGCAGCCGCTACGTAGGGGAAACCGGGGAGCTGTTTTTT. Its protein is CASSRYVGETGELFF.

The chain joins TRBV19 to TRBJ2-7, with D tentatively TRBD2 (5 bases). Germline V gene lookup returns CDR1 LNHDA and CDR2 SQIVND (reference sequence). V gave up 3 bases and J gave up 1 base, with 16 bases separating them. The CDR3 is 16 amino acids. The CDR3 protein is CASSIASGRPSYEQYF. Written as DNA, the CDR3 is TGTGCCAGTAGTATCGCAAGTGGGAGACCTTCCTACGAGCAGTACTTC.

The rearrangement joins TRBV28 to TRBJ1-6; 9 positions match TRBD1. Looked up from germline, CDR1 is MDHEN and CDR2 is SYDVKM. V shed 4 bases, J shed 10 bases, and the junction held 8 bases outside the gene matches. The CDR3 length is 15 residues. The CDR3 nucleotides read TGTGCCAGCAGTTCTGGGACAGGGTCAGGATCACCCCTCCACTTT. This gives the protein CASSSGTGSGSPLHF. Using reference TRBV28 and TRBJ1-6 for the parts outside the CDR3, the full variable domain is DVKVTQSSRYLVKRTGEKVFLECVQDMDHENMFWYRQDPGLGLRLIYFSYDVKMKEKGDIPEGYSVSREKKERFSLILESASTNQTSMYLCASSSGTGSGSPLHFGNGTRLTVT.

The V gene is TRBV21-1, the J gene TRBJ2-3; the table names TRBD2, a call not compared with the DNA. TRBV21-1 is given as a pseudogene. The CDR3 is made up of 14 amino acids. The CDR3 loop is CATLSGTSTDTQYF. DNA for the CDR3: TGTGCCACCCTTAGCGGGACTAGCACAGATACGCAGTATTTT.

The CDR3 here is CASSYSSPGQNYGYTF. CDR3 DNA: TGTGCCAGCAGTTACTCGTCACCGGGACAGAACTATGGCTACACCTTC. The J gene is TRBJ1-2, the V gene TRBV6-5, with TRBD1 identical over 7 bases. CDR3 length equals 16 residues. Germline V gene data show CDR1 as MNHEY and CDR2 as SVGAGI. J gave up 2 bases and V 0 bases, and 6 bases lay outside the gene matches.

The chain has TRBV27 and TRBJ2-2, with D maybe TRBD2 (5 bases). Germline CDR1 and CDR2: MNHEY and SMNVEV (reference sequence). The V end lost 2 bases, the J end lost 2 bases, and 6 bases lay between the germline ends. The CDR3 spans 14 residues. CDR3 residues: CASSLDYNTGELFF. Here the CDR3 DNA reads TGTGCCAGCAGTTTAGACTACAACACCGGGGAGCTGTTTTTT.

V is TRBV6-2 or TRBV6-3 and J is TRBJ2-4; TRBD1 agrees at 7 bases. The CDR3 extends over 15 amino acids. CDR1 and CDR2 from the germline V gene are MNHEY and SVGEGT. Trimming took 3 bases from V and 2 from J; bases not matched to a gene: 4. The CDR3 loop is CASSYEQGTKNIQYF. The CDR3 DNA follows: TGTGCCAGCAGTTATGAACAGGGGACCAAAAACATTCAGTACTTC.

The rearrangement links TRBV6-5 to TRBJ1-1, with D possibly being TRBD1 (6 bases). Germline values: CDR1 MNHEY, CDR2 SVGAGI. V was pared by 0 bases and J by 10 bases, with 15 bases between. This CDR3 comprises 14 residues. Here the CDR3 reads CASSYSTGGAGAFF. In DNA form, the CDR3 reads TGTGCCAGCAGTTACTCGACCGGGGGGGCCGGAGCTTTCTTT.

The V call is TRBV24-1, the J call TRBJ1-2; perhaps TRBD1 as D (5 bases). In germline, CDR1 is KGHDR, CDR2 SFDVKD. The CDR3 has 13 residues. The V end was cut by 1 base, the J end by 11 bases, with 13 bases between. In nucleotides, the CDR3 is TGTGCCACCAGTGATTTATCAGGGAATCGTTACACCTTC. This translates into CATSDLSGNRYTF.

This clone turned up a few times. The chain combines TRBV9 with TRBJ2-3; 10 bases align to TRBD2. Germline V gives CDR1 SGDLS, CDR2 YYNGEE. V was pared by 3 bases and J by 0 bases, with 4 bases of the junction left unmatched. This CDR3 is built from 16 residues. The CDR3 reads CASSALTSGSTDTQYF. The CDR3 nucleotides are TGTGCCAGCAGCGCTCTGACTAGCGGGAGCACAGATACGCAGTATTTT.

This clone was observed a single time. The chain is built from TRBV28 and TRBJ1-6; TRBD1 matches 9 bases. The V segment lost 2 bases and the J segment 10 bases; nucleotides outside the gene matches: 15. The germline CDR1 and CDR2 sequences are MDHEN and SYDVKM. This CDR3 is 18 amino acids long. CDR3 region: CASSLIWDRARLGSPLHF. CDR3 sequence (DNA): TGTGCCAGCAGTTTAATCTGGGACAGGGCTCGCCTAGGGTCACCCCTCCACTTT.

V and J are TRBV28 and TRBJ2-7, with a possible D match to TRBD1 (5 bases). CDR3 length: 14 amino acids. The V gene's germline CDR1 is MDHEN and CDR2 SYDVKM. Trimming removed 8 bases from V and 1 base from J, with 15 bases in between. The CDR3 bases are TGTGCCAGCCTCCAAGGGGTCGGATCCTACGAGCAGTACTTC. This codes for CASLQGVGSYEQYF.

The rearrangement links TRBV7-9 to TRBJ1-1; 10 positions match TRBD1. Trimming cost V 1 base and J 4 bases; bases outside gene matches: 12. This CDR3 is 18 amino acids long. In germline, CDR1 is SEHNR, CDR2 FQNEAQ (reference sequence). The CDR3 loop reads CASSLGVRDRGVGTEAFF. CDR3 nucleotides: TGTGCCAGCAGCTTAGGAGTCCGGGACAGGGGTGTGGGCACTGAAGCTTTCTTT.

This clone appeared once. This rearrangement joins TRBV27 to TRBJ1-1; the match to TRBD1 covers 9 bases. CDR1 is MNHEY, CDR2 SMNVEV, per germline (reference sequence). Germline trimming cut 7 bases from V and 1 base from J; bases unmatched to any gene: 7. The CDR3 is made up of 15 amino acids. In DNA form, the CDR3 reads TGTGCCAGCACCCAACGGACAGGGGAGAACACTGAAGCTTTCTTT. It translates to CASTQRTGENTEAFF.

CDR3 bases: TGTGCCAGCACTAGACAGGGGTGGACAGATACGCAGTATTTT. This sequence encodes CASTRQGWTDTQYF. The genes are TRBV6-5 and TRBJ2-3, with 8 bases aligning to TRBD1. This CDR3 spans 14 amino acids. The J segment lost 3 bases and the V segment lost 7 bases, leaving 6 bases of the junction unmatched. Germline V gene lookup returns CDR1 MNHEY and CDR2 SVGAGI.

The chain recombines TRBV6-5 with TRBJ2-7; 13 bases match TRBD2. The CDR3 extends over 16 amino acids. From germline, CDR1 is MNHEY and CDR2 SVGAGI. V lost 4 bases and J lost 3; bases outside the gene matches: 6. In DNA form, the CDR3 reads TGTGCCAGCAGTTTAGGTGGGACTAGCGGGGACTACGAGCAGTACTTC. It translates to CASSLGGTSGDYEQYF.